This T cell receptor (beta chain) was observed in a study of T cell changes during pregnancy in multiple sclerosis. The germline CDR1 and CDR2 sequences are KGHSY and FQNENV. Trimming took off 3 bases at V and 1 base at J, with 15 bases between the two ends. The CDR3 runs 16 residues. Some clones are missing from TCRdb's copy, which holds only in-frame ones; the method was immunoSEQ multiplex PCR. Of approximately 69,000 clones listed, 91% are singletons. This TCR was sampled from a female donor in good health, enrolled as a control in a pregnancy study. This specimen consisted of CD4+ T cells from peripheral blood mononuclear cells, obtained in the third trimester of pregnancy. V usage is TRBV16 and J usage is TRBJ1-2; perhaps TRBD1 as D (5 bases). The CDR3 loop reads CASSHQPAGVNYGYTF. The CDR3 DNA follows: TGTGCCAGCAGCCACCAACCAGCGGGGGTTAACTATGGCTACACCTTC.